The T cell receptor beta chain under discussion was sequenced for a study of cytomegalovirus exposure and HLA in healthy donors. This clone has a handful of counts. CDR1 is SEHNR and CDR2 is FQNEAQ in the germline V gene (reference sequence). The ends lost 5 bases at V and 10 bases at J; junction bases unmatched: 7. The CDR3 contains 12 residues. The PCR was carried out with 60 Vbeta primers and 13 Jbeta primers. Sequencing was performed with immunoSEQ multiplex PCR; in TCRdb, only in-frame clones are kept and a portion is missing. This table has over 150,000 clones, 68% appearing once. The sequenced sample consisted of PBMCs. This TCR derives from a woman in her 40s in good health and CMV-seropositive. This sequence joins TRBV7-9 and TRBJ1-1; 7 bases are shared with TRBD1. CDR3 bases: TGTGCCAGCAGCCCCAGGGGGAATGGAGCTTTCTTT. Translation: CASSPRGNGAFF.